A selection of T cell receptor beta chains follows, all from one sample in a study of cytomegalovirus exposure and HLA in healthy donors. Generated by immunoSEQ multiplex PCR, the TCRdb table keeps only in-frame clones and is missing some. Of about 150,000 clones detected, about 75% appear once; the ten largest clones hold around 4.2%. Sequenced input: PBMCs. The receptors stem from a man in his fifties or sixties in good health and CMV-seronegative. CDR3s include the opening cysteine and the closing phenylalanine or tryptophan. D genes are given only for firm matches. The size field is filled for only some rows; it gives once, few, many or a size class.

abundance	j_gene	v_gene	d_gene	CDR3nt	CDR3aa
few	TRBJ1-4	TRBV7-2	-	TGTGCCAGCAGCTCCTCGGGGGCAACTAATGAAAAACTGTTTTTT	CASSSSGATNEKLFF
once	TRBJ1-5	TRBV4-2	-	TGTGCCAGCAGCCAAGATGTCAGCACAGAGGGTCAGCCCCAGCATTTT	CASSQDVSTEGQPQHF
-	TRBJ1-2	TRBV9	-	TGTGCCAGCAGCGTAGTGGGGCCACAGGGTCGCGGCTACACCTTC	CASSVVGPQGRGYTF
-	TRBJ2-7	TRBV6-1	-	TGTGCCAGTTTTACCGGGTTAGGATACGAGCAGTACTTC	CASFTGLGYEQYF
-	TRBJ2-3	TRBV7-3	-	TGTGCCAGCAGCTTTATGGGCGCGGGCGGAACAGATACGCAGTATTTT	CASSFMGAGGTDTQYF
-	TRBJ2-5	TRBV30	-	TGTGCCTGGAGTGTACGCAGGGGAACACAAGAGACCCAGTACTTC	CAWSVRRGTQETQYF
-	TRBJ1-1	TRBV6-5	-	TGTGCCAGCAGGCAGGGATTGTCGAACACTGAAGCTTTCTTT	CASRQGLSNTEAFF
-	TRBJ1-3	TRBV6-1	-	TGTGCCAGCAGTGAAGCGCAGGGCGGCCTCTCTGGAAACACCATATATTTT	CASSEAQGGLSGNTIYF
-	TRBJ2-7	TRBV6-1	-	TGTGCCAGCAGTGAATCGCCGGGACATTCCTACGAGCAGTACTTC	CASSESPGHSYEQYF
-	TRBJ1-2	TRBV5-6	TRBD1	TGTGCCAGCAGCTTTGTGGACAGGGGGCTGGATGGCTACCCCTTC	CASSFVDRGLDGYPF
-	TRBJ2-5	TRBV7-6	TRBD2	TGTGCCAGCAGGGTCGGTATACTAGCGGGCCAAGAGACCCAGTACTTC	CASRVGILAGQETQYF
-	TRBJ1-6	TRBV30	-	TGTGCCTGGAGTCACCCCACTAGAGAGGTCCGTGATTCACCCCTCCACTTT	CAWSHPTREVRDSPLHF
-	TRBJ1-6	TRBV5-1	TRBD1	TGCGCCAGCAGCTTGGGGACAGGAGTTCATTCACCCCTCCACTTT	CASSLGTGVHSPLHF
-	TRBJ1-2	TRBV30	-	TGTGCCTGGAGTACGAAGGGACTCTATGGCTACACCTTC	CAWSTKGLYGYTF
-	TRBJ2-7	TRBV10-3	-	TGTGCCATCAGTGAGTCTCGAGTCGAGCAGTACTTC	CAISESRVEQYF
-	TRBJ1-1	TRBV9	-	TGTGCCAGCAGCGTAGAAGGGAGTGGACGTTCTGAAGCTTTCTTT	CASSVEGSGRSEAFF
-	TRBJ1-2	TRBV7-9	TRBD1	TGTTCCAGCAGCTTAGGCGGAGGACAGGGGTCCTATGGCTACACCTTC	CSSSLGGGQGSYGYTF
-	TRBJ2-7	TRBV28	-	TGTGCCAGCAGTTTATCGCTCAGGGACTCCTACGAGCAGTACTTC	CASSLSLRDSYEQYF
-	TRBJ2-7	TRBV6-5	TRBD1	TGTGCCAGCAGTCCCATACAGGGGGTATTTTACGAGCAGTACTTC	CASSPIQGVFYEQYF
-	TRBJ1-2	TRBV7-9	TRBD1	TGTGCCAGCAGCCGACCCGGGACAGACTATGGCTACACCTTC	CASSRPGTDYGYTF
-	TRBJ1-2	TRBV15	-	TGTGCCACCAGCAGAGATCGTTTTGAGGCCCCTGGCTACACCTTC	CATSRDRFEAPGYTF
-	TRBJ2-7	TRBV27	-	TGTGCCAGCAGTTCCCCTTCAGGGGACTCCTACGAGCAGTACTTC	CASSSPSGDSYEQYF
few	TRBJ1-2	TRBV18	-	TGTGCCAGCTCACCATCAGGGGACGGCTACACCTTC	CASSPSGDGYTF
-	TRBJ2-1	TRBV11-2	TRBD2	TGTGCCAGCAGCTTAGATCGGGTAGCGGGAGTGGATGAGCAGTTCTTC	CASSLDRVAGVDEQFF